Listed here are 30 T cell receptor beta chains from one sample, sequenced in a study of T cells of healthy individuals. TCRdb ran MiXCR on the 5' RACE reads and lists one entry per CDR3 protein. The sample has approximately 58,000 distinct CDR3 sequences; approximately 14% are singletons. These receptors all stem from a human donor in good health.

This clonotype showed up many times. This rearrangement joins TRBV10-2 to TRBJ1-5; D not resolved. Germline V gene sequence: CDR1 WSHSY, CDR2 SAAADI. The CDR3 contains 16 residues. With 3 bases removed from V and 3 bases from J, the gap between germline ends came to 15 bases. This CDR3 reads CASSDNPTGNNQPQHF. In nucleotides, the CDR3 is TGCGCCAGCAGTGATAACCCGACGGGGAACAATCAGCCCCAGCATTTT.

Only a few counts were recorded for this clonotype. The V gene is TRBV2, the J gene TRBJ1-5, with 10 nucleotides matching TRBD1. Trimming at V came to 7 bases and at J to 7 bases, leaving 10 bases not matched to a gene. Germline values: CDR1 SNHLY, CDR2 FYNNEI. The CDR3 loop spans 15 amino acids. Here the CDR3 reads CASTLTGGQGQPQHF. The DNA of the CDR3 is TGTGCCAGCACCCTGACAGGGGGCCAGGGACAGCCCCAGCATTTT.

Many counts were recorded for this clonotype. The CDR3 spells CASSYRGAYEQYF. DNA of the CDR3: TGTGCCAGCAGTTACAGGGGCGCCTACGAGCAGTACTTC. The chain couples TRBV2 to TRBJ2-7, with 7 bases aligning to TRBD1. CDR1 and CDR2 (germline): SNHLY, FYNNEI. The CDR3 contains 13 residues. J gave up 2 bases and V 5 bases, and 3 bases lay outside the gene matches.

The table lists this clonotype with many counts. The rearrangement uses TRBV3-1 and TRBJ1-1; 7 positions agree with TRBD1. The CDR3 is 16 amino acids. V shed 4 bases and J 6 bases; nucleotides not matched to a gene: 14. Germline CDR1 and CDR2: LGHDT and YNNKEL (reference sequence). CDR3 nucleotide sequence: TGTGCCAGCAGCCTCCGACAGGGAATCCAAAACGCTGAAGCTTTCTTT. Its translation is CASSLRQGIQNAEAFF. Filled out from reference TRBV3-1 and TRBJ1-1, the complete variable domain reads DTAVSQTPKYLVTQMGNDKSIKCEQNLGHDTMYWYKQDSKKFLKIMFSYNNKELIINETVPNRFSPKSPDKAHLNLHINSLELGDSAVYFCASSLRQGIQNAEAFFGQGTRLTVV.

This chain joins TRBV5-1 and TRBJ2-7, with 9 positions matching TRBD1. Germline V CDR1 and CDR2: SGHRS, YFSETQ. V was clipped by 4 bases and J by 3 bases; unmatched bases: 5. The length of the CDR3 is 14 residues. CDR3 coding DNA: TGCGCCAGCAGCATGACAGGGGGGAACTACGAGCAGTACTTC. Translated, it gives CASSMTGGNYEQYF.

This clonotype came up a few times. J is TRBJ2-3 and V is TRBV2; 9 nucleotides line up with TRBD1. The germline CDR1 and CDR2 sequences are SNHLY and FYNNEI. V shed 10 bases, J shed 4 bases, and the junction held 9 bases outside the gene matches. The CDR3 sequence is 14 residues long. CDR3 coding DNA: TGTGCCATCGTACCGGGACAGGGTTCAGATACGCAGTATTTT. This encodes CAIVPGQGSDTQYF.

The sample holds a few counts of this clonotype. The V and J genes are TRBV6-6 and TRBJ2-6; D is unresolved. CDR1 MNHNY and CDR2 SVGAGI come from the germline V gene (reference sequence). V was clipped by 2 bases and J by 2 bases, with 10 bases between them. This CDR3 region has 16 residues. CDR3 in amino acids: CASSYRVAPGANVLTF. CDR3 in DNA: TGTGCCAGCAGTTACAGAGTGGCGCCTGGGGCCAACGTCCTGACTTTC.

CDR3 in DNA: TGTGCCATCAGTGAAAACCAAGCCCTCACAGATACGCAGTATTTT. Translation: CAISENQALTDTQYF. V is TRBV10-3 and J is TRBJ2-3, with D uncertain. The length of the CDR3 is 15 residues. V was pared by 3 bases and J by 2 bases, with 12 bases between. Germline CDR1 ENHRY, CDR2 SYGVKD.

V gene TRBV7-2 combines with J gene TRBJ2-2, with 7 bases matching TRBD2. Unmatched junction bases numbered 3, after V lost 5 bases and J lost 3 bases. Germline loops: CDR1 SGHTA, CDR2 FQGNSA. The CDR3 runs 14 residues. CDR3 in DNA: TGTGCCAGCAGCCGCGGGAGCGACACCGGGGAGCTGTTTTTT. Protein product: CASSRGSDTGELFF.

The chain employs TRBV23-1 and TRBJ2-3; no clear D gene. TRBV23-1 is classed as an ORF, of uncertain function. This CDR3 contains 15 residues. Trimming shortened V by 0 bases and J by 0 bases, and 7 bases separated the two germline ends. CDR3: CASSQSWLSTDTQYF. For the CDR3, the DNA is TGCGCCAGCAGTCAATCTTGGCTCAGCACAGATACGCAGTATTTT.

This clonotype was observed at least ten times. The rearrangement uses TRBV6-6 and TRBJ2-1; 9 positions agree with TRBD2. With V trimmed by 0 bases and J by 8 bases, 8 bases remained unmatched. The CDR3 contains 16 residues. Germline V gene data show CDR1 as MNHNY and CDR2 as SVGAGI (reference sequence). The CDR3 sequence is CASSYSSSGALDEQFF. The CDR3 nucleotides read TGTGCCAGCAGTTACTCGTCTAGCGGGGCCCTCGATGAGCAGTTCTTC.

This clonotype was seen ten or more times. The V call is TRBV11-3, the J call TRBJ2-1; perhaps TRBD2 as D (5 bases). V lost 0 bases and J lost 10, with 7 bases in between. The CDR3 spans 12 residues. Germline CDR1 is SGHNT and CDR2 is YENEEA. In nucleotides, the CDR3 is TGTGCCAGCAGCTTAGACAGCGGCGAGCAGTTCTTC. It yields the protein CASSLDSGEQFF. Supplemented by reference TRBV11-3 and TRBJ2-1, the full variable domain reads EAGVVQSPRYKIIEKKQPVAFWCNPISGHNTLYWYLQNLGQGPELLIRYENEEAVDDSQLPKDRFSAERLKGVDSTLKIQPAELGDSAVYLCASSLDSGEQFFGPGTRLTVL.

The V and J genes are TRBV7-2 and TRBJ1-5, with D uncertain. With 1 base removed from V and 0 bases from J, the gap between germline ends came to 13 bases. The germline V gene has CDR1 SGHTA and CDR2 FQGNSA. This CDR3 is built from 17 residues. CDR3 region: CASSLGVGPISNQPQHF. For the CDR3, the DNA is TGTGCCAGCAGCTTAGGGGTGGGCCCAATTAGCAATCAGCCCCAGCATTTT. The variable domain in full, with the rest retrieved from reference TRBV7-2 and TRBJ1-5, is GAGVSQSPSNKVTEKGKDVELRCDPISGHTALYWYRQSLGQGLEFLIYFQGNSAPDKSGLPSDRFSAERTGGSVSTLTIQRTQQEDSAVYLCASSLGVGPISNQPQHFGDGTRLSIL.

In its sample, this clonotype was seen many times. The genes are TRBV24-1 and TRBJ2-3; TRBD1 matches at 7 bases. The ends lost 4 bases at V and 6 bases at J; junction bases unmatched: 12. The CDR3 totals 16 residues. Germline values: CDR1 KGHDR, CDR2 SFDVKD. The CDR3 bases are TGTGCCACCAGTGAGCAGACAGGGACAAAAGCTGATACGCAGTATTTT. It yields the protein CATSEQTGTKADTQYF.

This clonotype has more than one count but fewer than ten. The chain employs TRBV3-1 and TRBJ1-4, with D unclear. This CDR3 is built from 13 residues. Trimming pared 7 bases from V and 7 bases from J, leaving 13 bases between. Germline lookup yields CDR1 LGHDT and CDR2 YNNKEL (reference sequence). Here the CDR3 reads CASTGLRGEKLFF. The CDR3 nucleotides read TGTGCCAGCACGGGTCTTAGAGGTGAAAAACTGTTTTTT.

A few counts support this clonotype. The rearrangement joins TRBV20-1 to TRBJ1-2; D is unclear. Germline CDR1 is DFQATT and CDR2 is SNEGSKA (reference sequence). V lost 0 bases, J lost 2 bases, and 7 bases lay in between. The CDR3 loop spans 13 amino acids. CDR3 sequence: CSARDSRNYGYTF. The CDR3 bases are TGCAGTGCTAGAGATTCCAGAAACTATGGCTACACCTTC.

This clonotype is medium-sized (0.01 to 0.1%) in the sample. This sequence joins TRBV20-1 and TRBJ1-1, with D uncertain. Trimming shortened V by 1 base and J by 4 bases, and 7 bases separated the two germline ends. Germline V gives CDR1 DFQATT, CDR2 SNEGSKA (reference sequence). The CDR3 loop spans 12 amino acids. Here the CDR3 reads CSARGGSTEAFF. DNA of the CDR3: TGCAGTGCTAGAGGAGGGTCCACTGAAGCTTTCTTT.

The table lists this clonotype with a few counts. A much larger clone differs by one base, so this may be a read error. CDR3 sequence: CASSSFGNEQFF. The CDR3 nucleotides are TGTGCCAGCAGCTCCTTCGGGAATGAGCAGTTCTTC. This rearrangement joins TRBV7-2 to TRBJ2-1; no definite D call. Germline loops: CDR1 SGHTA, CDR2 FQGNSA. Trimming removed 4 bases from V and 7 bases from J, with 8 bases in between. The CDR3 sequence is 12 residues long.

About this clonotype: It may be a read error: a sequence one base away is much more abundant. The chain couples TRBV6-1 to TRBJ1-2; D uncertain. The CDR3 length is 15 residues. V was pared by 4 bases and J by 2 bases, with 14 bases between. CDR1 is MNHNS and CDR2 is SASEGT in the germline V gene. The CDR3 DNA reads TGTGCCAGCAGTGTCGTGGCGACGGCAAACTATGGCTACACCTTC. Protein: CASSVVATANYGYTF.

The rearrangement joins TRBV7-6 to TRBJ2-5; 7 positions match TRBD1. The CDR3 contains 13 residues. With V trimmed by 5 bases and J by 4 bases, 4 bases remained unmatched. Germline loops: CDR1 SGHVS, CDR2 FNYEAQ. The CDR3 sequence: CASSARQGETQYF. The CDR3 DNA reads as TGTGCCAGCAGCGCTCGACAGGGAGAGACCCAGTACTTC. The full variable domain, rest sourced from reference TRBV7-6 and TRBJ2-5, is GAGVSQSPRYKVTKRGQDVALRCDPISGHVSLYWYRQALGQGPEFLTYFNYEAQQDKSGLPNDRFSAERPEGSISTLTIQRTEQRDSAMYRCASSARQGETQYFGPGTRLLVL.

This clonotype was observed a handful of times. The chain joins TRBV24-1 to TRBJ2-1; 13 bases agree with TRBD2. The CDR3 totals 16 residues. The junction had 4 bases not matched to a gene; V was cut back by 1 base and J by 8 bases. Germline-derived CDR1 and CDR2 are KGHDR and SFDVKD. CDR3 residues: CATSDLLAGGLHEQFF. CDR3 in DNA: TGTGCCACCAGTGATTTACTAGCGGGGGGGCTCCATGAGCAGTTCTTC.

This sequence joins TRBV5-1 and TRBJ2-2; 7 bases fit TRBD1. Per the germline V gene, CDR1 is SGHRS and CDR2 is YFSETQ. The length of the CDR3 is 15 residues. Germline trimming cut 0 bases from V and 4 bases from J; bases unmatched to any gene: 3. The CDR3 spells CASSLEGGRTGELFF. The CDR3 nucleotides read TGCGCCAGCAGCTTGGAAGGGGGCCGCACCGGGGAGCTGTTTTTT.

This chain's CDR3 is CASSPQGGKNIQYF. Here the CDR3 DNA reads TGTGCCAGCAGTCCGCAGGGTGGGAAAAACATTCAGTACTTC. The chain is built from TRBV28 and TRBJ2-4; a possible D gene is TRBD1 (5 bases). CDR1 and CDR2 (germline): MDHEN, SYDVKM. CDR3 size: 14 residues. V lost 5 bases to trimming and J lost 4 bases, with 12 bases between them.

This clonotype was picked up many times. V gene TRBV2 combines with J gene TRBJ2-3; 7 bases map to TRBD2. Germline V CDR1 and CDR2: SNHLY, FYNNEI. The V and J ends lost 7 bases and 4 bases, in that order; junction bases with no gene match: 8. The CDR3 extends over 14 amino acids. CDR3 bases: TGTGCCAGCACTCCGGGGAGGGGTGCAGATACGCAGTATTTT. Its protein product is CASTPGRGADTQYF.

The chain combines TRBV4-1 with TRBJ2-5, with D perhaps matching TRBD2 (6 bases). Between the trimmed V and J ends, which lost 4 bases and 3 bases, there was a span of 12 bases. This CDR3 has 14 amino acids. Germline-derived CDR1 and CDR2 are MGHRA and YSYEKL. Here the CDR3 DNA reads TGCGCCAGCAGCCCGTCGTGGGGGGAAGAGACCCAGTACTTC. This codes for CASSPSWGEETQYF.

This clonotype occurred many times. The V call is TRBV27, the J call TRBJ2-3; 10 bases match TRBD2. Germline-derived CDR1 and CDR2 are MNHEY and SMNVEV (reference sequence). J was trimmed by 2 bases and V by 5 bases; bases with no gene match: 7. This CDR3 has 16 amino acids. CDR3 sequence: CASSTISGGNTDTQYF. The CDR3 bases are TGTGCCAGCAGTACAATTAGCGGGGGGAACACAGATACGCAGTATTTT.

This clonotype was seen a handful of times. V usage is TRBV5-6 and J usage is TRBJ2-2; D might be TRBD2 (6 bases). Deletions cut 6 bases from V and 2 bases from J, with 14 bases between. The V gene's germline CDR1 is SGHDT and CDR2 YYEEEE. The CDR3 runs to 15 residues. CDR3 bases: TGTGCCAGCAACCTACCGGGAGCTAACACCGGGGAGCTGTTTTTT. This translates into CASNLPGANTGELFF.

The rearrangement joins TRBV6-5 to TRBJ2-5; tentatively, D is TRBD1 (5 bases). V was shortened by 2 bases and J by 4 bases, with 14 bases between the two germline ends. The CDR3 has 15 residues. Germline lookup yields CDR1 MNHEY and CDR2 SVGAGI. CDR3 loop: CASSYLVGAGETQYF. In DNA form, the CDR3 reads TGTGCCAGCAGTTACCTGGTAGGGGCTGGAGAGACCCAGTACTTC.

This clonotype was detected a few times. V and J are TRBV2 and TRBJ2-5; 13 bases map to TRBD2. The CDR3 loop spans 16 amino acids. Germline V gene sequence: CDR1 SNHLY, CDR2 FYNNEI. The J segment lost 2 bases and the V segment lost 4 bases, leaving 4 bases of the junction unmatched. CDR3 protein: CASSGLAGGVQETQYF. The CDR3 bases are TGTGCCAGCAGTGGACTAGCGGGGGGCGTGCAAGAGACCCAGTACTTC. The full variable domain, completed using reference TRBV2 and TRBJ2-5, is EPEVTQTPSHQVTQMGQEVILRCVPISNHLYFYWYRQILGQKVEFLVSFYNNEISEKSEIFDDQFSVERPDGSNFTLKIRSTKLEDSAMYFCASSGLAGGVQETQYFGPGTRLLVL.

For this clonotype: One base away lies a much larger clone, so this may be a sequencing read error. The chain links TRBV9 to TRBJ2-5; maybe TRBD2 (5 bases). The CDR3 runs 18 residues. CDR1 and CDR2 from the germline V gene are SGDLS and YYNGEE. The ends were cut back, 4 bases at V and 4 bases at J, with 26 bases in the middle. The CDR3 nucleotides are TGTGCCAGCAGCCCTTCGGGTAGCGCAACCCCTTGTGGAGAGACCCAGTACTTC. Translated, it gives CASSPSGSATPCGETQYF.